This entry lists 10 T cell receptor beta chains sequenced from one sample in a study of T-cell reconstitution after alpha-beta-depleted transplantation in children. Unique molecular identifiers were incorporated when the TCRbeta library was constructed. TCRdb fed the PCR reads into MiXCR, producing one record per CDR3 protein. Among 250,000 to 400,000 distinct CDR3 sequences listed, approximately 23% were seen once. Sequences were derived from PBMCs, mostly from graft donor cells, sampled 180 days after TCRalphabeta/CD19-depleted stem cell transplant. The receptors were sampled from a male patient between 10 and 17 years old who had a stem cell transplant for acute lymphoblastic leukemia, so the T cells may come from the graft donor.

The J gene is TRBJ2-7, the V gene TRBV10-3, with 9 bases identical to TRBD1. The CDR3 sequence is 15 residues long. V lost 2 bases, J lost 6 bases, and 8 bases stayed unmatched. Germline V lookup: CDR1 ENHRY, CDR2 SYGVKD. The CDR3 is CAISEPGTGPSEQYF. CDR3 nucleotide sequence: TGTGCCATCAGTGAGCCCGGGACAGGGCCAAGCGAGCAGTACTTC.

The rearrangement joins TRBV7-3 to TRBJ2-1; D is uncertain. The CDR3 runs 13 residues. CDR1 and CDR2 (germline): SGHTA, FQGTGA. V was clipped by 5 bases and J by 6 bases, with 11 bases between them. The CDR3 protein is CASSNRVLNEQFF. The CDR3 DNA reads as TGTGCCAGCAGCAACCGAGTCCTCAATGAGCAGTTCTTC.

V and J are TRBV6-6 and TRBJ1-4, with 7 positions matching TRBD1. The V gene's germline CDR1 is MNHNY and CDR2 SVGAGI (reference sequence). The CDR3 has 16 amino acids. J was trimmed by 4 bases and V by 4 bases; bases with no gene match: 9. Here the CDR3 DNA reads TGTGCCAGCAGTTGGACCGGACAGGTTTATAATGAAAAACTGTTTTTT. It translates to CASSWTGQVYNEKLFF.

V usage is TRBV9 and J usage is TRBJ2-1; 11 bases map to TRBD2. In germline, CDR1 is SGDLS, CDR2 YYNGEE. This CDR3 is built from 16 residues. J was trimmed by 7 bases and V by 4 bases; bases with no gene match: 10. The CDR3 sequence is CASSTETSGKVNEQFF. As DNA, the CDR3 is TGTGCCAGCAGCACCGAGACTAGCGGGAAGGTGAATGAGCAGTTCTTC.

The genes are TRBV10-3 and TRBJ1-2; no reliable D call. The V gene lost 6 bases and the J gene lost 7 bases, with 12 bases spanning the gap. Germline V gene data show CDR1 as ENHRY and CDR2 as SYGVKD. The CDR3 covers 12 residues. The chain's CDR3 is CAIRAEMTGYTF. DNA for the CDR3: TGTGCCATCAGGGCAGAAATGACTGGCTACACCTTC.

V usage is TRBV7-3 and J usage is TRBJ2-1, with 10 nucleotides matching TRBD2. V was clipped by 6 bases and J by 6 bases; unmatched bases: 8. Germline V gene sequence: CDR1 SGHTA, CDR2 FQGTGA. This CDR3 region has 15 residues. The chain's CDR3 is CASRTIAGGPNEQFF. The CDR3 nucleotides read TGTGCCAGCAGGACAATAGCGGGAGGACCCAATGAGCAGTTCTTC.

This clonotype was recorded a few times. This chain joins TRBV7-9 and TRBJ2-7, with TRBD1 matching 7 bases. The CDR3 totals 13 residues. The J segment lost 10 bases and the V segment lost 4 bases, leaving 10 bases of the junction unmatched. Germline V CDR1 and CDR2: SEHNR, FQNEAQ (reference sequence). The CDR3 DNA sequence: TGTGCCAGCAGCTCCATCGGACAGGTGGAACAGTACTTC. Translating it yields CASSSIGQVEQYF. The full variable domain, rest sourced from reference TRBV7-9 and TRBJ2-7, is DTGVSQNPRHKITKRGQNVTFRCDPISEHNRLYWYRQTLGQGPEFLTYFQNEAQLEKSRLLSDRFSAERPKGSFSTLEIQRTEQGDSAMYLCASSSIGQVEQYFGPGTRLTVT.

The V gene is TRBV12-3 or TRBV12-4, the J gene TRBJ1-4; 8 bases are shared with TRBD1. The ends lost 4 bases at V and 0 bases at J; junction bases unmatched: 10. This CDR3 has 18 amino acids. The CDR3 DNA reads TGTGCCAGCAGTTCCTGGTCAGGGGGCAGGGCAACTAATGAAAAACTGTTTTTT. As protein: CASSSWSGGRATNEKLFF.

The DNA for the CDR3 is TGTGCCAGCAGCCCGCGTCCAGGCGTGAGCACAGATACGCAGTATTTT. Translating gives CASSPRPGVSTDTQYF. The chain is built from TRBV7-9 and TRBJ2-3, with unresolved D. The CDR3 has 16 residues. V was trimmed by 5 bases and J by 0 bases, leaving 15 bases between them. From germline, CDR1 is SEHNR and CDR2 FQNEAQ (reference sequence).

This clonotype came up many times. Here the CDR3 reads CAISVWDRGPNTEAFF. The CDR3 nucleotides are TGTGCCATCAGTGTCTGGGACAGGGGGCCGAACACTGAAGCTTTCTTT. This chain uses TRBV10-3 with TRBJ1-1, with TRBD1 matching over 12 bases. The CDR3 extends over 16 amino acids. Germline loops: CDR1 ENHRY, CDR2 SYGVKD. With V trimmed by 4 bases and J by 1 base, 4 bases remained unmatched.